This paragraph reports one TCR beta chain. Which antigen it targets is not known. No base-level quality is on record; no much larger clone is a single base apart. This sample was taken from a study of shared clonotypes between healthy human individuals (dated by TCRdb to 2019 to 2021). With respect to the entire study: A couple of women and three men aged 18 to 49 years were included in the cohort. Per donor, three plates each were used for CD4 naive and CD4 memory, two for CD8 naive, and one for CD8 memory. To estimate repertoire size and how much clonotype sharing occurs between individuals, the study deeply sequenced the blood TCR repertoires of several healthy adults. Different laboratories and diverse techniques were used to prepare libraries and sequence TCR repertoires, to increase sequencing depth and limit assay-specific biases. Leukapheresis yielded between about 0.85 and 9.5 billion PBMCs per donor. The full study reports these points: Rarefaction of sorted-subset datasets indicated incomplete sequencing despite the large sequencing depth. Larger estimated clonotype richness was generally found for naive subsets than for memory subsets. About 4.5% of naive CD4, around 3.5% of naive CD8, about 2.4% of memory CD4, and about 0.4% of memory CD8 clonotypes were shared across a few donors. Compared with non-shared clonotypes, clonotypes shared by all four sorted-subset donors had higher generation probabilities. The genetic and exposure-history diversity represented was limited by the small number of donors. Sampling was limited to blood, and TCR repertoires in tissue likely differ from TCR repertoires in blood. Pairwise subsampling indicated that sequencing depth was expected to affect the degree of clonotype sharing among donors.

The germline V gene (reference sequence) sets CDR1 to MNHEY and CDR2 to SMNVEV. Ends trimmed: V by 1 base, J by 4 bases; bases unmatched to a gene: 6. The CDR3 numbers 17 residues from cysteine through phenylalanine. Kept here is only the CDR3 DNA, which spans 51 bases and is read in frame from base 1. Using the deep immunoSEQ assay, TCR CDR3 regions were amplified from genomic DNA by multiplex PCR. Extracted genomic DNA from each cell subset was distributed evenly across all wells of several immunoSEQ 96-well plates, and each plate was treated as a replicate. For sorted subsets, approximately 0.2 ug of genomic DNA, equivalent to 30,000 or so T cell genomes, went into each replicate PCR. Purified libraries were quantified with a Qubit 3.0 fluorometer, sized on a Bioanalyzer 2100, and re-quantified with the KAPA Library Quantification kit. Each immunoSEQ 96-well plate was sequenced on its own single-read 150-cycle Illumina NextSeq 550 flow cell. The authors processed their data as follows. Because the immunoSEQ output included only junctional sequences and no quality scores, the filtering could not be the same as the filtering used for full-length reads. To assign V/J genes and CDR3, sequences were annotated using PyIR, a Python wrapper for IgBLAST v1.9, with IMGT germline references. Reads with weak V/J assignments (E-value above 1e-6), missing CDR3, stop codons, out-of-frame junctions, or ambiguous translated residues were removed. V3J clonotypes were defined by identical inferred V gene, J gene, and CDR3 amino acid sequence. The percentage overlap between two repertoires was calculated by dividing the number of shared unique clonotypes by the size of the smaller repertoire. Repertoire richness was assessed with RTK rarefaction, the Chao1 estimator, and Recon v2.1 estimates of unobserved clonotypes. OLGA was used to compute generation probabilities for all TCRbeta clonotypes that the gDNA method yielded from a handful of donors. This is the immuneACCESS table as TCRdb keeps it, with only in-frame sequences that have V and J called. A part of the clones is gone; compared with another copy, unresolved V genes explain less than half, and the rest is unexplained. V and J calls and clone size are given by that table; D and trimming were obtained from the DNA. In all, the sample holds 2,500,000 or so clones, and approximately 90% of those were seen once. In total, the top ten clones hold roughly 0.15% of the sample.

The donors were healthy, HIV-negative adults with no recently reported acute infections or vaccinations. Only Caucasian adults living in Nashville, Tennessee, USA were represented among the donors. CD4+ T cells were enriched through magnetic negative selection, after which naive cells were positively selected on CD45RA and the remaining negative fraction served as the memory subset. Blood was collected by leukapheresis, and PBMCs were isolated by Ficoll-Histopaque density gradient centrifugation and then cryopreserved in liquid nitrogen vapor phase. Analytical flow cytometry was used to check the purity and quantity of each magnetically sorted T cell population. Genomic DNA was isolated from each sorted fraction and quantified by UV absorbance on a Nanodrop 2000c.

The sequenced material came from naive CD4+ T cells sorted from blood. The cell subset or site tag for this specimen amounts to: CD45RA+ positively selected. The chain joins TRBV27 to TRBJ2-5; 13 bases in the junction line up with TRBD2. The receptor was isolated from a man aged 18 to 29 in good health. This receptor carries the CDR3 CASSLWTSGRFGETQYF. DNA sequence: TGTGCCAGCAGTTTATGGACTAGCGGGAGATTCGGAGAGACCCAGTACTTC.